The source of this T cell receptor beta chain is a study of yellow fever vaccine responses in identical twins. Germline V CDR1 and CDR2: SGHNT, YYREEE (reference sequence). This CDR3 is 12 amino acids long. The V end was cut by 4 bases, the J end by 6 bases, with 11 bases between. TCRdb passed the RT-PCR reads through MiXCR, listing each CDR3 protein once. The table has under 3,000 distinct CDR3 sequences, almost 85% seen once. This TCR was sampled from a female donor who received the yellow fever vaccine. The chain employs TRBV5-4 and TRBJ2-7; no firm D call. This material consisted of T cells from blood (PBMCs), unsorted or a sorted subset (not recorded which), taken before or after yellow fever vaccination (not recorded which). In DNA form, the CDR3 reads TGTGCCAGCAGCGCCCGAGGTGGCGAGCAGTACTTC. Protein product: CASSARGGEQYF.